The clone carrying this T cell receptor (beta chain) has at least ten counts. This sample is drawn from a study of T cells in Graves' hyperthyroidism and ophthalmopathy. Initially, at the first diagnosis of hyperthyroidism and before any ophthalmopathy symptoms, blood was sampled. TCR beta CDR3 region amplification was performed from RNA transcripts. TCR CDR3 underwent first-round RT-PCR with the HTBI primer set. TCRdb redid the calling of the multiplex PCR reads with MiXCR, one entry per CDR3 protein. The sample includes 350,000 to 450,000 distinct CDR3 sequences, about 15% of them seen just once. CDR1 is SNHLY and CDR2 is FYNNEI in the germline V gene. The CDR3 runs 12 residues. With 8 bases removed from V and 7 bases from J, the gap between germline ends came to 12 bases.

What was sequenced was blood. J is TRBJ2-1 and V is TRBV2; D not certain. The sequence derives from a woman aged 25 to 39 with Graves' hyperthyroidism that later progressed to Graves' ophthalmopathy. DNA for the CDR3: TGTGCCAGCCTTAACATGGGGAATGAGCAGTTCTTC. The encoded protein is CASLNMGNEQFF.